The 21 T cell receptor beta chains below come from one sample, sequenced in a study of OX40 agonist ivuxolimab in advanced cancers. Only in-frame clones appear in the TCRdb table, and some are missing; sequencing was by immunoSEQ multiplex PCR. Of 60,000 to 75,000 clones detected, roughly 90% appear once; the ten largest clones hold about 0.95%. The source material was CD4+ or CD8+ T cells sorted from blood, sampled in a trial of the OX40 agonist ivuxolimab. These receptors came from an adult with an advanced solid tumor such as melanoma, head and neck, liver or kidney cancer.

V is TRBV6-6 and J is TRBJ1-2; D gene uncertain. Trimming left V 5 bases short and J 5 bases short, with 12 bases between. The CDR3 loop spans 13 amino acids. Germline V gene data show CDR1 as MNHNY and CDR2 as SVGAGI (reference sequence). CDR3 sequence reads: CASSTDRGYGYTF. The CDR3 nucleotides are TGTGCCAGCAGTACGGACCGAGGGTATGGCTACACCTTC.

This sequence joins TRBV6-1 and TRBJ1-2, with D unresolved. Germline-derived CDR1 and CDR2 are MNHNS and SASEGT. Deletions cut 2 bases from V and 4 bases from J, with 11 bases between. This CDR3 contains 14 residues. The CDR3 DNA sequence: TGTGCCAGCAGTGAAACATCGGCTGTCTATGGCTACACCTTC. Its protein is CASSETSAVYGYTF.

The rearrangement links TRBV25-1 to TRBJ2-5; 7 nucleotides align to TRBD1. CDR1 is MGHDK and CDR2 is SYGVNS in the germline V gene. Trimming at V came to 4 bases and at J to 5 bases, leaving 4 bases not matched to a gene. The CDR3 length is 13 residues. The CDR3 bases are TGTGCCAGCAGTGCGACAGGGATGGAGACCCAGTACTTC. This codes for CASSATGMETQYF.

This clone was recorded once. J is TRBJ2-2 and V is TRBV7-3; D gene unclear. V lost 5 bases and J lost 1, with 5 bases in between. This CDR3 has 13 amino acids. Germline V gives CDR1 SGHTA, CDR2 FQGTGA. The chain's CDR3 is CASSIQNTGELFF. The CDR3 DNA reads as TGTGCCAGCAGCATTCAGAACACCGGGGAGCTGTTTTTT.

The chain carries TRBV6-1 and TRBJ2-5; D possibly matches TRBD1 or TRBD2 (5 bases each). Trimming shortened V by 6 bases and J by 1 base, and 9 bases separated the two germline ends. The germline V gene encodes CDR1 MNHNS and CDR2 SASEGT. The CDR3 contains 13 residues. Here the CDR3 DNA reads TGTGCCAGCAGAGCAGGGAGCCAAGAGACCCAGTACTTC. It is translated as CASRAGSQETQYF.

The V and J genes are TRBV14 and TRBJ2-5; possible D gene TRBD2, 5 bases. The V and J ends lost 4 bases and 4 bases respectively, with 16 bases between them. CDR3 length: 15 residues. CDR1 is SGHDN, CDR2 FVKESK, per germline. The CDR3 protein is CASSPSGTRPETQYF. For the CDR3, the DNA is TGTGCCAGCAGCCCAAGCGGAACTAGGCCAGAGACCCAGTACTTC.

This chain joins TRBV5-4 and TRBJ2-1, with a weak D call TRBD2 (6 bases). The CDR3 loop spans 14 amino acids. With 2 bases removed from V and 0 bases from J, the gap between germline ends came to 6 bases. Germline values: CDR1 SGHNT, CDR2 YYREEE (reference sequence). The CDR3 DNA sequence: TGTGCCAGCAGCTTAGCGGGCTCCTACAATGAGCAGTTCTTC. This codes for CASSLAGSYNEQFF.

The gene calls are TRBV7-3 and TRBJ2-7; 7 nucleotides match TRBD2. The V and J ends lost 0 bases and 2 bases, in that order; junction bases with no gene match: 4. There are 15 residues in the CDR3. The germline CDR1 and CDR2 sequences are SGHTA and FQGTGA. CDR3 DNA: TGTGCCAGCAGCTTAACGGGCGGGGGAGCCTACGAGCAGTACTTC. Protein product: CASSLTGGGAYEQYF.

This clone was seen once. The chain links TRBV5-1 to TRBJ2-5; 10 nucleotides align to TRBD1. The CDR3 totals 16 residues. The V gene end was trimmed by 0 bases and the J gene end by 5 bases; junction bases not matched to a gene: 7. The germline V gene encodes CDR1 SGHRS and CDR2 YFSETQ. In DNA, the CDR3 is TGCGCCAGCAGCTTGGCCGGACAGGGGGGTAGGGAGACCCAGTACTTC. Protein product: CASSLAGQGGRETQYF.

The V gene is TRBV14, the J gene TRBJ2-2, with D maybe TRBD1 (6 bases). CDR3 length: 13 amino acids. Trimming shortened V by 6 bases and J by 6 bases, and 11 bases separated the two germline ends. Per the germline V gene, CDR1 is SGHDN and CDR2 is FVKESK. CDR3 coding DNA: TGTGCCAGCAGTCAACAGGGTCCCGGGGAGCTGTTTTTT. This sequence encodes CASSQQGPGELFF. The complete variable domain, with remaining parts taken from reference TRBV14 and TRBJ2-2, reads EAGVTQFPSHSVIEKGQTVTLRCDPISGHDNLYWYRRVMGKEIKFLLHFVKESKQDESGMPNNRFLAERTGGTYSTLKVQPAELEDSGVYFCASSQQGPGELFFGEGSRLTVL.

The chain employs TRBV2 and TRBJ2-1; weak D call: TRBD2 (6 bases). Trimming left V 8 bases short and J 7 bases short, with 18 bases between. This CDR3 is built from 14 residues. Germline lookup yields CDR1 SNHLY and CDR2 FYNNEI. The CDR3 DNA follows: TGTGCCAGCTTACCGGGACTCTCCCTAAATGAGCAGTTCTTC. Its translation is CASLPGLSLNEQFF.

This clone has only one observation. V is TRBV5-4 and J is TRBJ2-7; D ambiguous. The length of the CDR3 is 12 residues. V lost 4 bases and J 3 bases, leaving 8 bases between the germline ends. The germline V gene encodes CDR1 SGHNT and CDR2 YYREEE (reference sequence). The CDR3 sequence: CASSRRDYEQYF. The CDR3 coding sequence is TGTGCCAGCAGCCGAAGAGACTACGAGCAGTACTTC. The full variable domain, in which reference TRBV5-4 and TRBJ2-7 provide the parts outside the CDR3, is ETGVTQSPTHLIKTRGQQVTLRCSSQSGHNTVSWYQQALGQGPQFIFQYYREEENGRGNFPPRFSGLQFPNYSSELNVNALELDDSALYLCASSRRDYEQYFGPGTRLTVT.

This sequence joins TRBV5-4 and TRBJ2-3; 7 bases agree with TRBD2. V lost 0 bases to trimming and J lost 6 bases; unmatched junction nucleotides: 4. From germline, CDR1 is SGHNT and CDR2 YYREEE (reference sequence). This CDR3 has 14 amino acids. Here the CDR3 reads CASSLAGGGDTQYF. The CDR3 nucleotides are TGTGCCAGCAGCTTGGCCGGGGGAGGGGATACGCAGTATTTT.

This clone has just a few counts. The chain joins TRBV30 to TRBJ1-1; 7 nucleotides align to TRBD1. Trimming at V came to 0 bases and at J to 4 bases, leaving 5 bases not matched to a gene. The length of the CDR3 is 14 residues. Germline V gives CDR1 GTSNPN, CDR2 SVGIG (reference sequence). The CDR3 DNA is TGTGCCTGGAGTGTTGGGACAGCCAGCACTGAAGCTTTCTTT. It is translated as CAWSVGTASTEAFF. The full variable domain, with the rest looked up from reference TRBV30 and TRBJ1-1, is SQTIHQWPATLVQPVGSPLSLECTVEGTSNPNLYWYRQAAGRGLQLLFYSVGIGQISSEVPQNLSASRPQDRQFILSSKKLLLSDSGFYLCAWSVGTASTEAFFGQGTRLTVV.

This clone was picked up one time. CDR3 sequence (DNA): TGTGCCAGGAACTACGGGGGTGGGACAGATACGCAGTATTTT. Encoded protein: CARNYGGGTDTQYF. The V call is TRBV5-8, the J call TRBJ2-3, with D possibly TRBD2 on 6 matching bases. Per the germline V gene, CDR1 is SGHTS and CDR2 is YDEGEE. The ends were cut back, 8 bases at V and 3 bases at J, with 16 bases in the middle. The CDR3 length is 14 residues. The variable domain in full, completed from reference TRBV5-8 and TRBJ2-3, reads EAGVTQSPTHLIKTRGQQATLRCSPISGHTSVYWYQQALGLGLQFLLWYDEGEERNRGNFPPRFSGRQFPNYSSELNVNALELEDSALYLCARNYGGGTDTQYFGPGTRLTVL.

The CDR3 is CASSPKENSPLHF. The CDR3 coding sequence is TGTGCCAGCAGCCCTAAAGAGAATTCACCCCTCCACTTT. The V gene is TRBV14, the J gene TRBJ1-6, with no clear D. The V end lost 4 bases, the J end lost 7 bases, and 8 bases lay between the germline ends. The CDR3 sequence is 13 residues long. CDR1 and CDR2 (germline): SGHDN, FVKESK.

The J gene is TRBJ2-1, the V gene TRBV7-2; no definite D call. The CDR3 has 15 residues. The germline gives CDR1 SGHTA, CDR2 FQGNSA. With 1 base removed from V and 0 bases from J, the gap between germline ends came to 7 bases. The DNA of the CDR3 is TGTGCCAGCAGCTTAGGAGTGAGCTCCTACAATGAGCAGTTCTTC. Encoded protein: CASSLGVSSYNEQFF.

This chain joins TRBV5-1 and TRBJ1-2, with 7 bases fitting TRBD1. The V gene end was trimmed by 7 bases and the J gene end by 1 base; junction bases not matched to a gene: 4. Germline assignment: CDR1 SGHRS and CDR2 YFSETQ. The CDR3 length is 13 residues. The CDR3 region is CASRRDSNYGYTF. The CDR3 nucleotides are TGCGCCAGCCGAAGGGACAGTAACTATGGCTACACCTTC.

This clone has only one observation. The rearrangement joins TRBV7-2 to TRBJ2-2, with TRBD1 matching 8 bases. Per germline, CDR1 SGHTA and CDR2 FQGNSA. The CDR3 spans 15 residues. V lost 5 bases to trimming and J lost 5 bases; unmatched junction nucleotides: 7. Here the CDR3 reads CASSEWTGFTGELFF. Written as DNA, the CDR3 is TGTGCCAGCAGCGAATGGACAGGGTTTACCGGGGAGCTGTTTTTT.

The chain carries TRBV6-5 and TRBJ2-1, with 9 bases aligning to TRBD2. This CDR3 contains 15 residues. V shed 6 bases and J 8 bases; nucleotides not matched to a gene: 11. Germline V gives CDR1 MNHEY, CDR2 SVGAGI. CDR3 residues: CASSHSSGIFDEQFF. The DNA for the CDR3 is TGTGCCAGCAGCCACTCTAGCGGGATTTTCGATGAGCAGTTCTTC.

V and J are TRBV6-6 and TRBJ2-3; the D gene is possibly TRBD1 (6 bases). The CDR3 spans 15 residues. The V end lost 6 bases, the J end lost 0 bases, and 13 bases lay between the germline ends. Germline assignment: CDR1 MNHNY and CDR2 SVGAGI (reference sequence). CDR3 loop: CASSERTASTDTQYF. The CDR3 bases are TGTGCCAGCAGCGAACGGACAGCTAGCACAGATACGCAGTATTTT.